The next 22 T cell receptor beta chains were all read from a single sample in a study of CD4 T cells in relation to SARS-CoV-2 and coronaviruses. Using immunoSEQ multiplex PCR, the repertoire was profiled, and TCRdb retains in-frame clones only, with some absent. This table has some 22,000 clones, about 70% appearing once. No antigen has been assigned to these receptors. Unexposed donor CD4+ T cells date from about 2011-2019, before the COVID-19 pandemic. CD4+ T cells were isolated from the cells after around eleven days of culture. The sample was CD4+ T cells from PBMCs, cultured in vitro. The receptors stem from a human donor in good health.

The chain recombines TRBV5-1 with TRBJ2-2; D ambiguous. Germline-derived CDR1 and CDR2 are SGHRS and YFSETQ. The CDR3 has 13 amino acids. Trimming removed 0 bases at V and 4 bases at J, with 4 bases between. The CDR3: CASSLDVTGELFF. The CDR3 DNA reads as TGCGCCAGCAGCTTGGACGTCACCGGGGAGCTGTTTTTT.

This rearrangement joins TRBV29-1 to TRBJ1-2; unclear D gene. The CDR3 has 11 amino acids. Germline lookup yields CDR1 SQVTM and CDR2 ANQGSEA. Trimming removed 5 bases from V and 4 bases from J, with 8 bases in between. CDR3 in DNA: TGCAGCGTTAGGGAGGGCTATGGCTACACCTTC. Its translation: CSVREGYGYTF.

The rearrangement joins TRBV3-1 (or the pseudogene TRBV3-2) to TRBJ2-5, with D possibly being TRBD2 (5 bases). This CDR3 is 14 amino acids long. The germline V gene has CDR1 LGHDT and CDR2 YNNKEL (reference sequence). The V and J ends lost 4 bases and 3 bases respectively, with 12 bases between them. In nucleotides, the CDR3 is TGTGCCAGCAGCCCCCGGGATTCAGAAGAGACCCAGTACTTC. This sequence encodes CASSPRDSEETQYF.

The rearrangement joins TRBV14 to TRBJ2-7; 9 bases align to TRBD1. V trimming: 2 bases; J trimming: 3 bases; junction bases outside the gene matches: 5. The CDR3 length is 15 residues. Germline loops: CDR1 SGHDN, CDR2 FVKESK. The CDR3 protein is CASSQKLGQGYEQYF. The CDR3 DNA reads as TGTGCCAGCAGCCAAAAGTTGGGACAGGGCTACGAGCAGTACTTC. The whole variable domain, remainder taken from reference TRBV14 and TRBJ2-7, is EAGVTQFPSHSVIEKGQTVTLRCDPISGHDNLYWYRRVMGKEIKFLLHFVKESKQDESGMPNNRFLAERTGGTYSTLKVQPAELEDSGVYFCASSQKLGQGYEQYFGPGTRLTVT.

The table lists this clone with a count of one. DNA of the CDR3: TGTGCCAGTAGTAGGAAACCTCTAGGGCTACAGGGCACAGATACGCAGTATTTT. This gives the protein CASSRKPLGLQGTDTQYF. The chain combines TRBV19 with TRBJ2-3; perhaps TRBD1 as D (5 bases). The V gene's germline CDR1 is LNHDA and CDR2 SQIVND (reference sequence). The germline V and J ends were trimmed by 4 bases and 1 base, with 21 bases remaining between them. CDR3 length equals 18 residues.

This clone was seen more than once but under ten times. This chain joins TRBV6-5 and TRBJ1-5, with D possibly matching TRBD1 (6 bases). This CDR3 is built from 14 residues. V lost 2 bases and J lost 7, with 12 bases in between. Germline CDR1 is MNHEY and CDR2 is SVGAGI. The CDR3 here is CASSYVGARQPQHF. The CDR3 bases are TGTGCCAGCAGTTACGTGGGGGCCCGGCAGCCCCAGCATTTT.

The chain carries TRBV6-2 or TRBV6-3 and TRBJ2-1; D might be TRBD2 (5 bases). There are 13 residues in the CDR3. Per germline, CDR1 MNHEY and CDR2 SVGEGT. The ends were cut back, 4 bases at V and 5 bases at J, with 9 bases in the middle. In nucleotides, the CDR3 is TGTGCCAGCAGTTCGCGGAGGAACAATGAGCAGTTCTTC. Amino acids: CASSSRRNNEQFF.

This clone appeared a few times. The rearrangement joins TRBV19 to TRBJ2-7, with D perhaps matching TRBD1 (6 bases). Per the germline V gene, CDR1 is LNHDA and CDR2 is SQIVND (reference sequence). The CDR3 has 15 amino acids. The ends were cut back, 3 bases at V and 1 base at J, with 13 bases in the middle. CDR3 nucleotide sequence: TGTGCCAGTAGTATGTCCTGGGGGCTGTCCTACGAGCAGTACTTC. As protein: CASSMSWGLSYEQYF.

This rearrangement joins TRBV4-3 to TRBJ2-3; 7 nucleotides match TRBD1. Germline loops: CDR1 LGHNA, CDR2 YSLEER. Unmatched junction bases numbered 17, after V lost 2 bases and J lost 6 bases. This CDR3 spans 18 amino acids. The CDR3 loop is CASSQTRTGQISADTQYF. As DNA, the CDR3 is TGCGCCAGCAGCCAAACCCGGACAGGCCAAATTTCAGCGGATACGCAGTATTTT.

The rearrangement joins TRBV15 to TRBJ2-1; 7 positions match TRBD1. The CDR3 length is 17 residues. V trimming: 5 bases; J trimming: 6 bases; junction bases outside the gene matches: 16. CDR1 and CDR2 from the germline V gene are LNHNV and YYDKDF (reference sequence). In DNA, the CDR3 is TGTGCCACCAGCTCCGGGCCGAACAGGGGTTTCCGCAATGAGCAGTTCTTC. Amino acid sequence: CATSSGPNRGFRNEQFF.

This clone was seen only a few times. The CDR3 loop is CSVDEARGTDTQYF. As DNA, the CDR3 is TGCAGCGTGGATGAGGCCCGGGGGACAGATACGCAGTATTTT. This chain connects TRBV29-1 to TRBJ2-3; maybe TRBD2 (6 bases). V lost 6 bases to trimming and J lost 3 bases, with 16 bases between them. Per the germline V gene, CDR1 is SQVTM and CDR2 is ANQGSEA. The CDR3 length is 14 residues.

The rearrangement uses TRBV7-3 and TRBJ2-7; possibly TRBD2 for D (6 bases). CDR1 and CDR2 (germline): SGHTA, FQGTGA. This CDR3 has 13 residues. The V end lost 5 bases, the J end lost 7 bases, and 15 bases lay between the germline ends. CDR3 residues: CASSARIAGEQYF. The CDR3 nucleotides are TGTGCCAGCAGCGCCCGCATCGCGGGGGAGCAGTACTTC.

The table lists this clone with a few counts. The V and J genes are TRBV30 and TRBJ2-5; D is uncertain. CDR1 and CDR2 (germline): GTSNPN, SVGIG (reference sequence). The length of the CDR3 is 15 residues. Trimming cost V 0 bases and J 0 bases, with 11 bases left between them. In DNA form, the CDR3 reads TGTGCCTGGAGTGTACCACAGCAATACCAAGAGACCCAGTACTTC. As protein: CAWSVPQQYQETQYF.

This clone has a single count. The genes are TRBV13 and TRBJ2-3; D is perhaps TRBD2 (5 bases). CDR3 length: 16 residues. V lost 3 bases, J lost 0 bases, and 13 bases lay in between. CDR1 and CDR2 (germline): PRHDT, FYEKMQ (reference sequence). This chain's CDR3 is CASSFRVARSTDTQYF. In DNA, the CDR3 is TGTGCCAGCAGCTTTCGAGTAGCGAGAAGCACAGATACGCAGTATTTT.

In nucleotides, the CDR3 is TGTGCCAGCAGTGACAGGGGCATCGCCGGGGAGCTGTTTTTT. Encoded protein: CASSDRGIAGELFF. The V gene is TRBV7-7, the J gene TRBJ2-2; TRBD1 matches 8 bases. V lost 6 bases and J lost 6; bases outside the gene matches: 6. The CDR3 length is 14 residues. Germline lookup yields CDR1 SSHAT and CDR2 FNYEAQ (reference sequence).

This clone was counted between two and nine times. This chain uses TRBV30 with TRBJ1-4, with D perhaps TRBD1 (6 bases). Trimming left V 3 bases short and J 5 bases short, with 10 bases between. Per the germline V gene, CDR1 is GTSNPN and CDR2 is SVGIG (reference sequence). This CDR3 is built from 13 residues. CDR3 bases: TGTGCCTGGAGGGGGGACAACAATGAAAAACTGTTTTTT. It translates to CAWRGDNNEKLFF.

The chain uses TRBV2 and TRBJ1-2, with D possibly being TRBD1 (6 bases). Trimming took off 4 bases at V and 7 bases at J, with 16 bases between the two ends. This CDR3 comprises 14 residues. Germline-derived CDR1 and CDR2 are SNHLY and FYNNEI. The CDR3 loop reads CASSGTNPRGGYTF. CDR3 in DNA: TGTGCCAGCAGTGGGACAAACCCCAGGGGTGGCTACACCTTC.

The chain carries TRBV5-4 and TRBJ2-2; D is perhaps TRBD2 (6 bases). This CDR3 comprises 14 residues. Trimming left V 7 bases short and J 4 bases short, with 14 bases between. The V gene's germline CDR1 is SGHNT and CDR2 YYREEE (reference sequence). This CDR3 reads CASSRDLFTGELFF. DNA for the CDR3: TGTGCCAGCTCGCGGGATCTTTTCACCGGGGAGCTGTTTTTT.

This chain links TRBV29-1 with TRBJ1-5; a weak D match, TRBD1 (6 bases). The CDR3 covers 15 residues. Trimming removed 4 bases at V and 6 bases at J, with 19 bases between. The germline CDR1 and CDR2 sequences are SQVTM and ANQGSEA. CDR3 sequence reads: CSVAADSGGAQPQHF. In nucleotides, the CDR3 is TGCAGCGTTGCCGCGGACAGCGGAGGCGCTCAGCCCCAGCATTTT.

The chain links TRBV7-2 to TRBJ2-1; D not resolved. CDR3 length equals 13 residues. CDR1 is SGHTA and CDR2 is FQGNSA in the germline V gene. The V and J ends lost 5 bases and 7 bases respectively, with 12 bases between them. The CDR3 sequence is CASSVNTMNEQFF. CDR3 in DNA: TGTGCCAGCAGCGTCAATACAATGAATGAGCAGTTCTTC. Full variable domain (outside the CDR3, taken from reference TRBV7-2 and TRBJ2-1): GAGVSQSPSNKVTEKGKDVELRCDPISGHTALYWYRQSLGQGLEFLIYFQGNSAPDKSGLPSDRFSAERTGGSVSTLTIQRTQQEDSAVYLCASSVNTMNEQFFGPGTRLTVL.

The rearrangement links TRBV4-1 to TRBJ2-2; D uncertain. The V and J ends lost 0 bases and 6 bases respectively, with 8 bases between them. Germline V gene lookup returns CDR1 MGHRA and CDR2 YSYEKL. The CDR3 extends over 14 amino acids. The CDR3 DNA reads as TGCGCCAGCAGCCAAGATGCGCGGTCCGGGGAGCTGTTTTTT. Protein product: CASSQDARSGELFF.

The CDR3 DNA is TGTGCCAGCAGCCGCGATGGAGGGGTTGGGGCCAACGTCCTGACTTTC. Protein: CASSRDGGVGANVLTF. The chain combines TRBV7-3 with TRBJ2-6; the D gene is possibly TRBD2 (6 bases). V was shortened by 5 bases and J by 3 bases, with 14 bases between the two germline ends. The germline gives CDR1 SGHTA, CDR2 FQGTGA. CDR3 size: 16 residues.